The clone carrying this T cell receptor beta chain was counted only a few times. Its matching antigen is unknown. These data belong to a study of beta chain features in type 1 diabetes. The sequenced template was cDNA made from the entire isolated RNA. Sequencing used immunoSEQ multiplex PCR; TCRdb keeps in-frame clones, though not all of them. This sample has about 410,000 clones, with about 15% found just once. Findings and caveats of the study: All four CD4+ subsets of Type 1 diabetes patients contained TCRB CDR3s that were moderately but significantly shorter. Fewer junction insertions and more nucleotide deletions appeared in type 1 diabetes patients. Within patients, naive, central memory and Treg TCRB repertoires seemed more similar than within healthy donors.

The receptor was isolated from a man aged 25 to 45 in good health. Sequencing used naive CD4+ T cells from blood.

This chain's CDR3 is CASSETHPAKNIQYF. The DNA of the CDR3 is TGTGCCAGCAGTGAAACTCACCCAGCCAAAAACATTCAGTACTTC. The rearrangement joins TRBV25-1 to TRBJ2-4, with D unclear. V was pared by 2 bases and J by 0 bases, with 8 bases between. Germline V gene lookup returns CDR1 MGHDK and CDR2 SYGVNS. This CDR3 region has 15 residues.